This T cell receptor (beta chain) appears in the sequencing data of a study of metastatic and nonmetastatic thyroid tumors. Germline CDR1 is LNHDA and CDR2 is SQIVND (reference sequence). Trimming cost V 5 bases and J 4 bases, with 14 bases left between them. This CDR3 has 14 amino acids. This clone came up many times. Its antigen is not known. TCRdb re-clonotyped the PCR reads via MiXCR. Seen here are 34,000 or so clones, around 20% observed once, and the top ten hold approximately 8.1%. Study-level points and caveats: Malignant thyroid tumors reportedly exceeded benign nodules significantly in TCR beta diversity, with the difference appearing in blood and tumor.

Before thyroid surgery, none of the patients had received any treatment. The TCR sequence derives from a female donor with papillary thyroid cancer or a benign thyroid nodule (not recorded which). Some clones in this sample may be carry-over from other donors' samples. V gene TRBV19 combines with J gene TRBJ1-2, with D unclear. The source material was blood. The CDR3 DNA follows: TGTGCCAGTAGTCCGAGGAGAGGAGGCTATGGCTACACCTTC. Encoded protein: CASSPRRGGYGYTF.